This is a list of T cell receptor beta chains from one sample in a study of cytomegalovirus exposure and HLA in healthy donors. Clones were sequenced by immunoSEQ multiplex PCR, and TCRdb holds only the in-frame ones, with some missing. The table has 75,000 to 90,000 clones, less than 80% seen once. The specimen sequenced was PBMCs. Every receptor here comes from a human donor in good health. Each CDR3 is given without its conserved first and last residue. A row's size may be missing; if present it is once, few, many or a size class.

J | V | size | length | CDR3
TRBJ2-1 | TRBV18 | . | 11 | ASSPEQMGKQF
TRBJ2-1 | TRBV5-1 | . | 12 | ASSAGQSYNEQF
TRBJ2-6 | TRBV5-4 | . | 15 | ASSKGQGASGANVLT
TRBJ2-5 | TRBV25-1 | once | 13 | ASSKDRVGGETQY
TRBJ2-1 | TRBV5-6 | . | 14 | ASSLYSGTIGAEQF
TRBJ1-3 | TRBV4-3 | . | 13 | ASSQEIGGGNTIY
TRBJ1-2 | TRBV5-1 | . | 12 | ASSTGQDSYGYT
TRBJ2-7 | TRBV5-4 | . | 12 | ASSRGVAGNEQY
TRBJ1-5 | TRBV19 | . | 14 | ASSMGQGISNQPQH
TRBJ1-1 | TRBV27 | . | 9 | ASYYGTEAF
TRBJ2-5 | TRBV5-4 | . | 11 | ASSLLPRETQY
TRBJ2-7 | TRBV7-2 | . | 11 | ASSWDREDEQY
TRBJ2-3 | TRBV7-2 | . | 13 | ASSLRDSHTDTQY
TRBJ2-2 | TRBV7-7 | . | 11 | ATGLTITGELF
TRBJ1-5 | TRBV27 | . | 13 | ASRAGAGSNQPQH
TRBJ1-1 | TRBV2 | . | 11 | ASTTRGRTEAF
TRBJ2-7 | TRBV27 | . | 11 | ASSLGQRDEQY